These T cell receptor beta chains were read from a single sample in a study of Ad26.COV2.S vaccination and SARS-CoV-2 variants. Libraries were prepared by immunoSEQ multiplex PCR; TCRdb keeps only in-frame clonotypes and omits some of them. The table records roughly 250,000 clones, around 88% of them present only once. Sequencing was performed on peripheral blood, taken in a trial of Ad26.COV2.S vaccine versus placebo. The receptors derive from a person between 18 and 59 years old who received the Ad26.COV2.S COVID-19 vaccine or a placebo. CDR3s include the opening cysteine and the closing phenylalanine or tryptophan. The D gene is left open where the match is weak. Clone size is not always given. Where it is, it says once, few, many or a class for expanded clones.

clone size | J gene | D gene | CDR3 length | V gene | CDR3 DNA | CDR3 protein
- | TRBJ2-3 | - | 14 | TRBV19 | TGTGCCAGTAGTATAACACAGGGAGCAGATACGCAGTATTTT | CASSITQGADTQYF
few | TRBJ1-6 | - | 17 | TRBV6-1 | TGTGCCAGCAGTGAGCGGGCAGGGCTGACCTATAATTCACCCCTCCACTTT | CASSERAGLTYNSPLHF
- | TRBJ2-1 | - | 15 | TRBV5-4 | TGTGCCAGCAGGAGGTGGGGGAGTTCCTACAATGAGCAGTTCTTC | CASRRWGSSYNEQFF
- | TRBJ1-6 | TRBD1 | 17 | TRBV27 | TGTGCCAGCAGGCTCGGACAGGGTAACTCCTATAATTCACCCCTCCACTTT | CASRLGQGNSYNSPLHF
- | TRBJ2-1 | TRBD2 | 16 | TRBV24-1 | TGTGCCACCAGTGATTCGACTAGCGGCAAATACAATGAGCAGTTCTTC | CATSDSTSGKYNEQFF
- | TRBJ2-5 | - | 14 | TRBV10-3 | TGTGCCTCACAAGGTGGGGGAATCCAAGAGACCCAGTACTTC | CASQGGGIQETQYF
- | TRBJ1-4 | - | 16 | TRBV18 | TGTGCCAGCTCACCACTTTCAGGGACGTGGAATGAAAAACTGTTTTTT | CASSPLSGTWNEKLFF
- | TRBJ2-1 | - | 14 | TRBV29-1 | TGCAGCGTTGACGGGCAGGGGAATAGCGATGAGCAGTTCTTC | CSVDGQGNSDEQFF
once | TRBJ2-2 | TRBD1 | 15 | TRBV5-1 | TGCGCCAGCACCCGGGACAGGGGGAACACCGGGGAGCTGTTTTTT | CASTRDRGNTGELFF
- | TRBJ2-1 | - | 12 | TRBV29-1 | TGCAGCGTACCCGCCAGCTACAATGAGCAGTTCTTC | CSVPASYNEQFF
once | TRBJ2-5 | TRBD2 | 16 | TRBV4-1 | TGCGCCAGCAGCTCGCGACTAGCGGGTAACCAAGAGACCCAGTACTTC | CASSSRLAGNQETQYF
few | TRBJ2-5 | - | 13 | TRBV5-6 | TGTGCCAGCAGCTCTGCGGCTCAAGAGACCCAGTACTTC | CASSSAAQETQYF
many | TRBJ1-2 | - | 12 | TRBV12-3/TRBV12-4 | TGTGCCAGCAGTTTAATCAACTATGGCTACACCTTC | CASSLINYGYTF
- | TRBJ1-4 | TRBD1 | 13 | TRBV2 | TGTGCCACCGAGACAGGGCTAAGAGAAAAACTGTTTTTT | CATETGLREKLFF
- | TRBJ2-2 | - | 16 | TRBV19 | TGTGCCAGTACCTTTTATTCGGGGGCGAACACCGGGGAGCTGTTTTTT | CASTFYSGANTGELFF
- | TRBJ1-2 | - | 15 | TRBV3-1/TRBV3-2 | TGTGCCAGCAGCCGAGGGTGGGCGGGGGGAAACGGCTACACCTTC | CASSRGWAGGNGYTF
- | TRBJ2-3 | - | 14 | TRBV15 | TGTGCCACCAGCAGAGGACCGGCCAGGGATACGCAGTATTTT | CATSRGPARDTQYF
- | TRBJ1-5 | - | 16 | TRBV19 | TGTGCCAGTAGTATAGGGCAGGGGCGAGGCAATCAGCCCCAGCATTTT | CASSIGQGRGNQPQHF
- | TRBJ2-2 | - | 16 | TRBV5-1 | TGCGCCAGCAGCTTGGCCTCCGCCCAGCGATACGGGGAGCTGTTTTTT | CASSLASAQRYGELFF
- | TRBJ1-3 | - | 11 | TRBV30 | TGTGCCTGGAGTGTCGCGAACACCATATATTTT | CAWSVANTIYF
- | TRBJ1-5 | - | 19 | TRBV24-1 | TGTGCCACCTCTCGTACGGACAGCATACATGTTGATAGCAATCAGCCCCAGCATTTT | CATSRTDSIHVDSNQPQHF
- | TRBJ1-2 | - | 13 | TRBV19 | TGTGCCAGTAGTAATGGGGCCCACTATGGCTACACCTTC | CASSNGAHYGYTF
- | TRBJ2-1 | - | 16 | TRBV18 | TGTGCCAGCTCACCGGCGGGACGAGGATCCTACAATGAGCAGTTCTTC | CASSPAGRGSYNEQFF
- | TRBJ2-7 | - | 14 | TRBV5-5 | TGTGCCAGCAGCTTGTGGGACTTGACCTACGAGCAGTACTTC | CASSLWDLTYEQYF